Each of the 24 T cell receptor beta chains below was sequenced from the same sample in a study of OX40 agonist ivuxolimab in advanced cancers. The repertoire was sequenced with immunoSEQ multiplex PCR; TCRdb's copy has only in-frame clones and lacks some. In the table there are some 100,000 clones, 90% of which are singletons. Sequencing was performed on CD4+ or CD8+ T cells sorted from blood, taken in a trial of the OX40 agonist ivuxolimab. Receptors originate from an adult with an advanced solid tumor such as melanoma, head and neck, liver or kidney cancer.

This chain joins TRBV10-3 and TRBJ2-7, with 10 bases lining up with TRBD1. The CDR3 has 17 amino acids. Trimming cost V 0 bases and J 3 bases; bases outside gene matches: 8. Germline CDR1 reads ENHRY; CDR2 reads SYGVKD. CDR3 protein: CAISESRGGQGFYEQYF. CDR3 DNA sequence: TGTGCCATCAGTGAGTCGCGTGGGGGACAGGGGTTCTACGAGCAGTACTTC.

The V gene is TRBV6-5, the J gene TRBJ1-5; no reliable D call. Trimming took 0 bases from V and 1 from J, leaving 4 bases between them. CDR1 is MNHEY, CDR2 SVGAGI, per germline. CDR3 size: 14 residues. CDR3 amino acids: CASSYSRSNQPQHF. For the CDR3, the DNA is TGTGCCAGCAGTTACTCGAGAAGCAATCAGCCCCAGCATTTT.

V and J are TRBV7-9 and TRBJ1-4; D ambiguous. CDR3 length: 14 residues. Germline loops: CDR1 SEHNR, CDR2 FQNEAQ (reference sequence). V was trimmed by 4 bases and J by 0 bases, leaving 6 bases between them. The CDR3: CASSSRATNEKLFF. The DNA of the CDR3 is TGTGCCAGCAGCTCGAGGGCAACTAATGAAAAACTGTTTTTT.

This clone came up once. This sequence joins TRBV7-2 and TRBJ1-2; D is perhaps TRBD1 (6 bases). The CDR3 is 13 residues long. CDR1 is SGHTA, CDR2 FQGNSA, per germline. V lost 4 bases, J lost 3 bases, and 9 bases lay in between. The CDR3 DNA sequence: TGTGCCAGCAGCTCACAGGGAGACTATGGCTACACCTTC. The encoded protein is CASSSQGDYGYTF.

CDR3 amino acids: CASSVETGGITGELFF. CDR3 in DNA: TGTGCCAGCAGCGTAGAAACGGGAGGGATCACCGGGGAGCTGTTTTTT. The rearrangement links TRBV9 to TRBJ2-2; TRBD2 matches 8 bases. V lost 0 bases and J lost 4; bases outside the gene matches: 5. The CDR3 has 16 amino acids. Germline CDR1 SGDLS, CDR2 YYNGEE. The whole variable domain, filled in from reference TRBV9 and TRBJ2-2, reads DSGVTQTPKHLITATGQRVTLRCSPRSGDLSVYWYQQSLDQGLQFLIQYYNGEERAKGNILERFSAQQFPDLHSELNLSSLELGDSALYFCASSVETGGITGELFFGEGSRLTVL.

The V gene is TRBV5-4, the J gene TRBJ2-2; D is ambiguous. The CDR3 length is 12 residues. The germline gives CDR1 SGHNT, CDR2 YYREEE (reference sequence). V dropped 1 base and J dropped 7 bases, with 5 bases sitting between them. CDR3 nucleotide sequence: TGTGCCAGCAGCTTGATTGGCGGGGAGCTGTTTTTT. This translates into CASSLIGGELFF. Looking up the rest from reference TRBV5-4 and TRBJ2-2 gives the full variable domain: ETGVTQSPTHLIKTRGQQVTLRCSSQSGHNTVSWYQQALGQGPQFIFQYYREEENGRGNFPPRFSGLQFPNYSSELNVNALELDDSALYLCASSLIGGELFFGEGSRLTVL.

V is TRBV25-1 and J is TRBJ2-5; 9 bases match TRBD2. V dropped 10 bases and J dropped 4; count of bases not matched to a gene: 10. The germline gives CDR1 MGHDK, CDR2 SYGVNS. The CDR3 totals 14 residues. The CDR3 region is CATTLAGAGETQYF. In DNA, the CDR3 is TGTGCCACCACCTTAGCGGGAGCGGGAGAGACCCAGTACTTC.

This CDR3 is CATSRPGSYQPQHF. DNA of the CDR3: TGTGCCACCAGCAGACCTGGGTCATACCAGCCCCAGCATTTT. This rearrangement joins TRBV15 to TRBJ1-5; D not resolved. Trimming pared 2 bases from V and 7 bases from J, leaving 12 bases between. CDR1 is LNHNV, CDR2 YYDKDF, per germline (reference sequence). The CDR3 extends over 14 amino acids.

J is TRBJ2-3 and V is TRBV28; TRBD2 is a possible D gene (5 bases). The germline CDR1 and CDR2 sequences are MDHEN and SYDVKM. CDR3 length: 13 residues. Trimming cost V 6 bases and J 1 base, with 8 bases left between them. The CDR3 DNA sequence: TGTGCCAGCAGGTCTAGCCGCACAGATACGCAGTATTTT. The encoded protein is CASRSSRTDTQYF. Full variable domain (rest looked up from reference TRBV28 and TRBJ2-3): DVKVTQSSRYLVKRTGEKVFLECVQDMDHENMFWYRQDPGLGLRLIYFSYDVKMKEKGDIPEGYSVSREKKERFSLILESASTNQTSMYLCASRSSRTDTQYFGPGTRLTVL.

J is TRBJ2-5 and V is TRBV25-1, with D unclear. Germline values: CDR1 MGHDK, CDR2 SYGVNS. The CDR3 runs to 13 residues. Trimming shortened V by 3 bases and J by 4 bases, and 9 bases separated the two germline ends. The chain's CDR3 is CASSDWVLETQYF. In DNA form, the CDR3 reads TGTGCCAGCAGTGATTGGGTCCTAGAGACCCAGTACTTC.

The chain couples TRBV6-5 to TRBJ1-2; 9 nucleotides align to TRBD1. V was clipped by 6 bases and J by 8 bases; unmatched bases: 10. CDR1 is MNHEY, CDR2 SVGAGI, per germline. There are 14 residues in the CDR3. CDR3 amino acids: CASRSGTGSWGYTF. Here the CDR3 DNA reads TGTGCCAGCAGGTCCGGGACAGGGAGCTGGGGCTACACCTTC.

This clone showed up just once. The V call is TRBV18, the J call TRBJ2-7, with 9 bases that match TRBD1. This CDR3 spans 17 amino acids. V gave up 6 bases and J gave up 5 bases; unmatched junction bases: 17. Germline V gives CDR1 KGHSH, CDR2 LQKENI. The CDR3 protein is CASSRGLGGQGPNEQYF. CDR3 in DNA: TGTGCCAGCTCCCGTGGGTTAGGGGGACAGGGCCCCAACGAGCAGTACTTC.

V usage is TRBV5-1 and J usage is TRBJ2-3; tentatively, D is TRBD1 or TRBD2 (5 bases each). The V gene lost 4 bases and the J gene lost 0 bases, with 15 bases spanning the gap. This CDR3 comprises 16 residues. Per the germline V gene, CDR1 is SGHRS and CDR2 is YFSETQ. This CDR3 reads CASSRGTGSSTDTQYF. DNA of the CDR3: TGCGCCAGCAGCCGGGGCACGGGGTCAAGCACAGATACGCAGTATTTT.

V usage is TRBV20-1 and J usage is TRBJ1-1; 7 positions agree with TRBD1. The J segment lost 10 bases and the V segment lost 6 bases, leaving 8 bases of the junction unmatched. The CDR3 loop spans 11 amino acids. The germline CDR1 and CDR2 sequences are DFQATT and SNEGSKA (reference sequence). CDR3 residues: CSARDRRGAFF. The CDR3 DNA follows: TGCAGTGCCCGGGACAGAAGGGGAGCTTTCTTT.

This clone was counted a single time. The rearrangement links TRBV5-1 to TRBJ1-5; a possible D gene is TRBD1 (6 bases). From germline, CDR1 is SGHRS and CDR2 YFSETQ. V lost 4 bases to trimming and J lost 2 bases, with 19 bases between them. The CDR3 runs to 17 residues. The CDR3 spells CASSPDAGGSGNQPQHF. For the CDR3, the DNA is TGCGCCAGCAGCCCCGACGCCGGGGGCAGTGGCAATCAGCCCCAGCATTTT.

This chain joins TRBV9 and TRBJ2-2, with 11 positions matching TRBD2. Trimming at V came to 4 bases and at J to 0 bases, leaving 11 bases not matched to a gene. The CDR3 is made up of 19 amino acids. Germline V gives CDR1 SGDLS, CDR2 YYNGEE. CDR3 residues: CASSTPGLAGTANTGELFF. The CDR3 nucleotides read TGTGCCAGCAGCACCCCTGGACTAGCGGGCACCGCGAACACCGGGGAGCTGTTTTTT. Complete variable domain (other parts from reference TRBV9 and TRBJ2-2): DSGVTQTPKHLITATGQRVTLRCSPRSGDLSVYWYQQSLDQGLQFLIQYYNGEERAKGNILERFSAQQFPDLHSELNLSSLELGDSALYFCASSTPGLAGTANTGELFFGEGSRLTVL.

The rearrangement joins TRBV27 to TRBJ1-2, with D unresolved. The germline V and J ends were trimmed by 5 bases and 4 bases, with 11 bases remaining between them. CDR1 and CDR2 (germline): MNHEY, SMNVEV (reference sequence). The CDR3 is made up of 13 amino acids. The CDR3 DNA follows: TGTGCCAGCAGTCCAGGTCTGGGCTATGGCTACACCTTC. Translation gives CASSPGLGYGYTF.

This clone was detected only a few times. The chain carries TRBV4-1 and TRBJ2-1; D unclear. V lost 3 bases, J lost 4 bases, and 4 bases lay in between. The CDR3 has 12 amino acids. Germline V CDR1 and CDR2: MGHRA, YSYEKL. CDR3 nucleotides: TGCGCCAGCAGCCATCTGTACAATGAGCAGTTCTTC. Protein: CASSHLYNEQFF.

This clone was seen once. The gene calls are TRBV9 and TRBJ2-1, with TRBD2 identical over 11 bases. This CDR3 spans 16 amino acids. Germline CDR1 SGDLS, CDR2 YYNGEE. V lost 4 bases and J lost 7; bases outside the gene matches: 10. CDR3 in amino acids: CASSLRGLAGGNEQFF. CDR3 sequence (DNA): TGTGCCAGCAGCTTGCGGGGGCTAGCGGGAGGAAATGAGCAGTTCTTC.

This clone was seen a single time. The rearrangement joins TRBV7-9 to TRBJ2-2; 9 nucleotides align to TRBD2. The CDR3 runs 17 residues. Germline V lookup: CDR1 SEHNR, CDR2 FQNEAQ (reference sequence). V dropped 8 bases and J dropped 5; count of bases not matched to a gene: 15. CDR3 nucleotides: TGTGCCAGCCCACTCTCGGGTAGCGGGAGTCTTACCGGGGAGCTGTTTTTT. It translates to CASPLSGSGSLTGELFF.

The rearrangement links TRBV6-6 to TRBJ2-7; 7 nucleotides match TRBD2. Per the germline V gene, CDR1 is MNHNY and CDR2 is SVGAGI (reference sequence). CDR3 size: 14 residues. After removal of 7 bases from V and 1 base from J, the junction contained 7 bases not matched to a gene. In nucleotides, the CDR3 is TGTGCCAGCAAACCTGGCGGGGGTTCCTACGAGCAGTACTTC. Its protein product is CASKPGGGSYEQYF.

The V and J genes are TRBV5-4 and TRBJ2-5; 10 bases match TRBD2. Germline V gives CDR1 SGHNT, CDR2 YYREEE (reference sequence). With V trimmed by 0 bases and J by 12 bases, 8 bases remained unmatched. The CDR3 extends over 14 amino acids. CDR3 bases: TGTGCCAGCAGCTTGGAGGCTAGCGGGAGCAAGAAGTACTTC. The encoded protein is CASSLEASGSKKYF.

This clone was observed a single time. This chain uses TRBV5-4 with TRBJ1-4; possible D gene TRBD1, 6 bases. CDR3 length: 14 amino acids. Looked up from germline, CDR1 is SGHNT and CDR2 is YYREEE (reference sequence). V was trimmed by 0 bases and J by 5 bases, leaving 8 bases between them. CDR3 in amino acids: CASSLEGGNEKLFF. The CDR3 nucleotides are TGTGCCAGCAGCTTGGAAGGGGGGAATGAAAAACTGTTTTTT.

This clone was picked up one time. The rearrangement uses TRBV4-3 and TRBJ1-2, with D perhaps matching TRBD1 (5 bases). This CDR3 comprises 14 residues. Germline V gene data show CDR1 as LGHNA and CDR2 as YSLEER. V was pared by 0 bases and J by 8 bases, with 13 bases between. The CDR3 reads CASSQERGRGGYTF. The CDR3 DNA follows: TGCGCCAGCAGCCAAGAGCGGGGGAGAGGGGGCTACACCTTC.